The text below deals with one TCR beta chain. Recovered status in Cohort 3 required two negative PCRs, clearance, or symptom resolution. The sample originates from a study of blood T cell repertoires in COVID-19. Across the study: Specimens from acute and convalescent COVID-19 originated in the United States, Italy and Spain.

As processed by the authors: By means of reference gene primer amplification, nucleated cell counts were estimated. Clones were read by immunoSEQ multiplex PCR, and TCRdb kept only the in-frame ones, dropping some. The V and J calls and clone size were taken over from that table, and D and trimming were inferred from the DNA. The table records a few hundred thousand clones, just under 90% of them present only once. V dropped 5 bases and J dropped 8 bases, with 13 bases sitting between them. Per germline, CDR1 MNHEY and CDR2 SMNVEV (reference sequence). The length of the CDR3 is 13 residues. The receptor was derived from a woman aged 55 to 70 who had recovered from COVID-19. The sequenced sample was PBMCs or T cells enriched from blood (not recorded which). The genes are TRBV27 and TRBJ2-1, with D uncertain. CDR3 DNA sequence: TGTGCCAGCAGTCTCCAGGTACCAGATGAGCAGTTCTTC. The encoded protein is CASSLQVPDEQFF.